This TCR beta chain was profiled in a study of T cell responses to AZD1222 COVID-19 vaccine. As regards this clone: Its antigen is currently unknown.

Here immunoSEQ multiplex PCR was the method, and the copy in TCRdb shows in-frame clones only, minus some. The table shows 130,000 or so clones, with around 92% occurring only once. Study-wide results and limits: Vaccination with two AZD1222 doses was followed by a rise in Spike-specific TCR breadth and depth. Dominant CD4 TCR responses targeted spike regions 160-218 and 743-854. Nearly half of spike-specific TCRs reportedly go after variant regions that carry no mutations. White British donors predominated, females outnumbered males, and clonal diversity was possibly underestimated.

Germline values: CDR1 SNHLY, CDR2 FYNNEI. V lost 8 bases and J 3 bases, leaving 19 bases between the germline ends. The CDR3 spans 15 residues. The sample here was peripheral blood, taken on day 0 of AZD1222 vaccination. The source of this sequence is an adult in good health. This chain links TRBV2 with TRBJ2-5, with D perhaps TRBD1 (6 bases). The CDR3 nucleotides read TGTGCCAGCCACCAGGGGACAAGGTTAGAAGAGACCCAGTACTTC. Encoded protein: CASHQGTRLEETQYF.